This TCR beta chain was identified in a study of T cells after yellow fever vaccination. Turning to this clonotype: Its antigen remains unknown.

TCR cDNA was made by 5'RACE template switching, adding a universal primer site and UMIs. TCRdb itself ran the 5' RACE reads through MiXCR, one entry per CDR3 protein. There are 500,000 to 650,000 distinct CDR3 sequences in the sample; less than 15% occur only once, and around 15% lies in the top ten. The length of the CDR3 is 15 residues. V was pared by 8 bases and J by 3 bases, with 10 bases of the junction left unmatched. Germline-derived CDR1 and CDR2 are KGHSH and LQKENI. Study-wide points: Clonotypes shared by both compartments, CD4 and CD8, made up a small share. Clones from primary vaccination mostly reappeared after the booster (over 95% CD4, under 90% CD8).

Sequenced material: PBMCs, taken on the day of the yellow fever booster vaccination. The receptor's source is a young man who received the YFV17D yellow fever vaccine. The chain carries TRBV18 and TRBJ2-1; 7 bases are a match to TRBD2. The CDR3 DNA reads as TGTGCCAGCGCCTATCAGCGGGACGGCTACAATGAGCAGTTCTTC. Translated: CASAYQRDGYNEQFF.